This entry describes one TCR beta chain. The data stem from a study of shared clonotypes between healthy human individuals. Cells designated naive CD8 were CD45RO-negative and were positively selected for CCR7, with terminally differentiated effector memory CD45RA+ cells excluded. At a deep level, the assay was run. Sequenced by immunoSEQ multiplex PCR; TCRdb stores in-frame clones only, minus some. This sample carries around 2,000,000 clones, less than 95% of them seen once, and the ten largest clones take 0.9% to 1.4%. This clonotype was obtained from a man aged 18 to 30 in good health. The sample taken for sequencing was naive CD8+ T cells sorted from blood.

Written as DNA, the CDR3 is TGCGCCAGCAGAAACACCGACTTCATAGCTGACAATGAGCAGTTCTTC. Translated, it gives CASRNTDFIADNEQFF. The chain carries TRBV10-2 and TRBJ2-1; D remains unclear. This CDR3 has 16 amino acids. V gave up 6 bases and J gave up 5 bases, with 20 bases separating them. Germline loops: CDR1 WSHSY, CDR2 SAAADI.